The following is a T cell receptor beta chain sequence with its context. V lost 1 base and J lost 0; bases outside the gene matches: 9. The length of the CDR3 is 17 residues. Germline CDR1 reads SGHVS; CDR2 reads FQNEAQ. Each CDR3 protein gets one entry after TCRdb re-called the 5' RACE reads with MiXCR. The data contain about 620,000 distinct CDR3 sequences, under 20% of them singletons. The sample belongs to a study of T-cell memory formation after mild COVID-19. The sequence came from an adult woman who had mild COVID-19 (a few samples of this study predate the infection). Cell type and time point are not known. Input material: PBMCs or a T cell subset sorted from them (not recorded which). This chain connects TRBV7-8 to TRBJ2-7; TRBD2 agrees at 7 bases. This CDR3 is CASSLGTGGTSSYEQYF. In DNA form, the CDR3 reads TGTGCCAGCAGCTTAGGGACGGGAGGCACGAGCTCCTACGAGCAGTACTTC.